This TCR beta chain was identified during a study of identifying expanded T cells in peripheral blood. This clone appeared a single time. The protocol was immunoSEQ multiplex PCR, while the TCRdb copy is restricted to in-frame clones and leaves out a portion. This table has around 100,000 clones, 80% to 90% appearing once. The CDR3 runs to 13 residues. The V end was cut by 0 bases, the J end by 8 bases, with 10 bases between. Germline values: CDR1 ENHRY, CDR2 SYGVKD. No infections or other immune events were documented during collection. The V gene is TRBV10-3, the J gene TRBJ1-2, with D possibly TRBD1 on 5 matching bases. This clonotype originated in a person aged 18-70 years in good health. Sequencing was performed on blood. The CDR3 here is CAISESSRVGYTF. The CDR3 coding sequence is TGTGCCATCAGTGAGTCATCCAGGGTAGGCTACACCTTC.